This passage covers 20 T cell receptor beta chains from one sample sequenced in a study of blood T cell repertoires in COVID-19. Here immunoSEQ multiplex PCR was the method, and the copy in TCRdb shows in-frame clones only, minus some. The table records a few hundred thousand clones, about 87% of them present only once. Specimen: peripheral blood. The receptors come from a man between 60 and 70 years old with acute or convalescent COVID-19.

The chain links TRBV10-1 to TRBJ2-3; D is perhaps TRBD2 (5 bases). Trimming removed 4 bases from V and 3 bases from J, with 14 bases in between. Per the germline V gene, CDR1 is WNHNN and CDR2 is SYGVQD (reference sequence). This CDR3 has 15 residues. The CDR3: CASSAAAGSTDTQYF. CDR3 sequence (DNA): TGCGCCAGCAGTGCGGCGGCGGGTTCGACAGATACGCAGTATTTT.

The V and J genes are TRBV28 and TRBJ1-1, with a possible D match to TRBD1 (5 bases). Germline CDR1 reads MDHEN; CDR2 reads SYDVKM. The CDR3 spans 14 residues. V was trimmed by 6 bases and J by 6 bases, leaving 17 bases between them. The CDR3 sequence: CASRPNRQSAEAFF. DNA for the CDR3: TGTGCCAGCAGGCCCAATCGACAGTCCGCTGAAGCTTTCTTT.

This chain connects TRBV19 to TRBJ2-7; 7 bases are a match to TRBD1. Germline lookup yields CDR1 LNHDA and CDR2 SQIVND (reference sequence). The CDR3 spans 15 residues. V was pared by 6 bases and J by 5 bases, with 13 bases of the junction left unmatched. CDR3 sequence reads: CASRTQQGTKDEQYF. CDR3 bases: TGTGCCAGTAGAACCCAACAGGGGACCAAAGACGAGCAGTACTTC. Based on the CDR3 plus reference TRBV19 and TRBJ2-7, the full variable domain is DGGITQSPKYLFRKEGQNVTLSCEQNLNHDAMYWYRQDPGQGLRLIYYSQIVNDFQKGDIAEGYSVSREKKESFPLTVTSAQKNPTAFYLCASRTQQGTKDEQYFGPGTRLTVT.

This clone was observed a few times. The chain combines TRBV6-4 with TRBJ2-1; D not certain. Germline lookup yields CDR1 MRHNA and CDR2 SNTAGT. This CDR3 has 15 residues. V lost 2 bases, J lost 0 bases, and 8 bases lay in between. CDR3 DNA sequence: TGTGCCAGCAGTGACACGTCTATCTCCTACAATGAGCAGTTCTTC. Translation: CASSDTSISYNEQFF.

The chain's CDR3 is CASSYGVGGYTF. The CDR3 DNA follows: TGTGCCAGCAGTTACGGCGTCGGGGGCTACACCTTC. V gene TRBV6-5 combines with J gene TRBJ1-2, with no clear D. CDR3 size: 12 residues. CDR1 and CDR2 from the germline V gene are MNHEY and SVGAGI. Trimming took off 2 bases at V and 8 bases at J, with 9 bases between the two ends.

The chain employs TRBV7-2 and TRBJ1-2; TRBD1 matches 11 bases. The V segment lost 5 bases and the J segment 4 bases; nucleotides outside the gene matches: 9. This CDR3 is built from 16 residues. Germline CDR1 reads SGHTA; CDR2 reads FQGNSA. The CDR3 loop is CASSPGGTGGVYGYTF. CDR3 in DNA: TGTGCCAGCAGCCCCGGGGGGACAGGGGGGGTCTATGGCTACACCTTC. Looking up the rest from reference TRBV7-2 and TRBJ1-2 gives the full variable domain: GAGVSQSPSNKVTEKGKDVELRCDPISGHTALYWYRQSLGQGLEFLIYFQGNSAPDKSGLPSDRFSAERTGGSVSTLTIQRTQQEDSAVYLCASSPGGTGGVYGYTFGSGTRLTVV.

V is TRBV5-5 and J is TRBJ2-5; 8 bases map to TRBD1. Germline CDR1 SGHKS, CDR2 YYEKEE (reference sequence). The CDR3 totals 15 residues. Trimming removed 1 base from V and 5 bases from J; junction bases left unmatched: 7. The CDR3 sequence is CASSLTGGSVETQYF. As DNA, the CDR3 is TGTGCCAGCAGCTTGACAGGGGGGTCCGTGGAGACCCAGTACTTC.

The chain couples TRBV12-5 to TRBJ1-2; 7 nucleotides agree with TRBD1. With V trimmed by 0 bases and J by 2 bases, 9 bases remained unmatched. This CDR3 comprises 17 residues. The germline V gene has CDR1 LGHNT and CDR2 FRNRAP. The CDR3: CASGLVLGAGGNYGYTF. CDR3 in DNA: TGTGCTAGTGGTTTGGTACTAGGGGCAGGGGGAAACTATGGCTACACCTTC.

The rearrangement uses TRBV14 and TRBJ2-4; TRBD1 agrees at 11 bases. Germline CDR1 SGHDN, CDR2 FVKESK. V shed 4 bases and J 6 bases; nucleotides not matched to a gene: 5. There are 15 residues in the CDR3. CDR3 region: CASSRPGQGGNIQYF. CDR3 nucleotide sequence: TGTGCCAGCAGCCGGCCGGGACAGGGGGGAAACATTCAGTACTTC.

The V call is TRBV7-9, the J call TRBJ2-7, with TRBD1 matching 7 bases. Trimming at V came to 5 bases and at J to 3 bases, leaving 19 bases not matched to a gene. Per the germline V gene, CDR1 is SEHNR and CDR2 is FQNEAQ (reference sequence). The CDR3 length is 18 residues. The CDR3 spells CASSPATRQGRNLYEQYF. DNA of the CDR3: TGTGCCAGCAGCCCAGCAACCCGACAGGGAAGAAACCTCTACGAGCAGTACTTC. Full variable domain (remainder filled in from reference TRBV7-9 and TRBJ2-7): DTGVSQNPRHKITKRGQNVTFRCDPISEHNRLYWYRQTLGQGPEFLTYFQNEAQLEKSRLLSDRFSAERPKGSFSTLEIQRTEQGDSAMYLCASSPATRQGRNLYEQYFGPGTRLTVT.

V is TRBV19 and J is TRBJ1-4; 8 bases match TRBD1. The germline V gene has CDR1 LNHDA and CDR2 SQIVND (reference sequence). The CDR3 has 14 amino acids. The V gene end was trimmed by 7 bases and the J gene end by 7 bases; junction bases not matched to a gene: 8. The CDR3, as DNA: TGTGCCAGTAAGCCAGGGGGCGAGGGTGAAAAACTGTTTTTT. Translated: CASKPGGEGEKLFF.

In its sample, this clone was seen once. This sequence joins TRBV18 and TRBJ1-5, with 7 bases aligning to TRBD1. The length of the CDR3 is 15 residues. Losses at the gene ends were 4 bases for V and 5 bases for J; bases not matched to a gene: 8. Germline V gene sequence: CDR1 KGHSH, CDR2 LQKENI. CDR3 bases: TGTGCCAGCTCACAAACAGGGGTCTTAGATCAGCCCCAGCATTTT. It specifies CASSQTGVLDQPQHF.

CDR3 sequence: CASSQDQRGGEQYF. As DNA, the CDR3 is TGTGCCAGCAGCCAAGACCAGCGGGGTGGGGAGCAGTACTTC. The J gene is TRBJ2-7, the V gene TRBV3-1 (or the pseudogene TRBV3-2), with 7 bases matching TRBD2. CDR1 is LGHDT, CDR2 YNNKEL, per germline (reference sequence). The trim removed 0 bases at V and 7 bases at J, leaving 6 bases unmatched. There are 14 residues in the CDR3.

The J gene is TRBJ2-1, the V gene TRBV9; 11 bases line up with TRBD2. Germline CDR1 is SGDLS and CDR2 is YYNGEE. V lost 3 bases and J lost 3; bases outside the gene matches: 2. The length of the CDR3 is 15 residues. The CDR3 region is CASSAGTSGYNEQFF. In DNA form, the CDR3 reads TGTGCCAGCAGCGCTGGGACTAGCGGCTACAATGAGCAGTTCTTC. Using reference TRBV9 and TRBJ2-1 for the parts outside the CDR3, the full variable domain is DSGVTQTPKHLITATGQRVTLRCSPRSGDLSVYWYQQSLDQGLQFLIQYYNGEERAKGNILERFSAQQFPDLHSELNLSSLELGDSALYFCASSAGTSGYNEQFFGPGTRLTVL.

The rearrangement uses TRBV18 and TRBJ2-7; D remains ambiguous. Germline V CDR1 and CDR2: KGHSH, LQKENI. The ends were cut back, 3 bases at V and 0 bases at J, with 12 bases in the middle. The CDR3 contains 15 residues. DNA of the CDR3: TGTGCCAGCTCACCTTTACCGGAGAGCTCCTACGAGCAGTACTTC. This codes for CASSPLPESSYEQYF.

This chain connects TRBV2 to TRBJ2-4, with 8 bases identical to TRBD2. From germline, CDR1 is SNHLY and CDR2 FYNNEI. With V trimmed by 4 bases and J by 3 bases, 17 bases remained unmatched. The CDR3 length is 19 residues. CDR3 region: CASSVWAGGHSSGKNIQYF. In nucleotides, the CDR3 is TGTGCCAGCAGTGTTTGGGCGGGGGGCCACTCGAGTGGCAAAAACATTCAGTACTTC.

V and J are TRBV9 and TRBJ2-7; 7 bases align to TRBD2. Trimming took 4 bases from V and 7 from J; bases not matched to a gene: 8. The CDR3 sequence is 13 residues long. CDR1 and CDR2 (germline): SGDLS, YYNGEE. The CDR3 region has the DNA TGTGCCAGCAGCCACTCGCCGGGACTAGAGCAGTACTTC. Amino acids: CASSHSPGLEQYF. Combining the CDR3 with reference TRBV9 and TRBJ2-7 gives the whole variable domain DSGVTQTPKHLITATGQRVTLRCSPRSGDLSVYWYQQSLDQGLQFLIQYYNGEERAKGNILERFSAQQFPDLHSELNLSSLELGDSALYFCASSHSPGLEQYFGPGTRLTVT.

This chain connects TRBV7-2 to TRBJ2-3; TRBD2 matches 8 bases. V shed 4 bases and J 1 base; nucleotides not matched to a gene: 7. Germline CDR1 SGHTA, CDR2 FQGNSA. This CDR3 contains 16 residues. Here the CDR3 reads CASSSPRGVGTDTQYF. The CDR3 coding sequence is TGTGCCAGCAGCTCCCCGCGGGGGGTCGGCACAGATACGCAGTATTTT.

The V gene is TRBV7-2, the J gene TRBJ1-1, with D possibly TRBD1 on 6 matching bases. CDR1 and CDR2 (germline): SGHTA, FQGNSA. The V end lost 1 base, the J end lost 5 bases, and 11 bases lay between the germline ends. The CDR3 sequence is 14 residues long. The DNA for the CDR3 is TGTGCCAGCAGCTTAGAGGGGGAGAGGACTGAAGCTTTCTTT. This sequence encodes CASSLEGERTEAFF. The full variable domain, completed using reference TRBV7-2 and TRBJ1-1, is GAGVSQSPSNKVTEKGKDVELRCDPISGHTALYWYRQSLGQGLEFLIYFQGNSAPDKSGLPSDRFSAERTGGSVSTLTIQRTQQEDSAVYLCASSLEGERTEAFFGQGTRLTVV.

This clone was observed many times. The CDR3 bases are TGTGCCAGCAGCGTAGGCGGGGGGGTTGGGAATGAGCAGTTCTTC. Translating gives CASSVGGGVGNEQFF. The rearrangement uses TRBV9 and TRBJ2-1; 9 bases line up with TRBD2. The trim removed 0 bases at V and 7 bases at J, leaving 5 bases unmatched. The length of the CDR3 is 15 residues. Germline V gives CDR1 SGDLS, CDR2 YYNGEE. The full variable domain, with the rest looked up from reference TRBV9 and TRBJ2-1, is DSGVTQTPKHLITATGQRVTLRCSPRSGDLSVYWYQQSLDQGLQFLIQYYNGEERAKGNILERFSAQQFPDLHSELNLSSLELGDSALYFCASSVGGGVGNEQFFGPGTRLTVL.